The subject of this entry is one TCR beta chain. This record comes from a study of human versus mouse CDR3 diversity and MHC coevolution. About the study: Each sample yielded about 5.5 x 10^6 to 1.7 x 10^7 valid reads.

The germline V gene has CDR1 MNHEY and CDR2 SVGAGI. The CDR3 spans 14 residues. V was trimmed by 4 bases and J by 5 bases, leaving 14 bases between them. Assay: immunoSEQ multiplex PCR; the TCRdb copy retains only in-frame clones and omits some. The sample lists around 59,000 clones, 94% seen once, with under 20% in the top ten. The genes are TRBV6-5 and TRBJ1-1; possible D gene TRBD1, 5 bases. The sample taken for sequencing was naive CD4+ T cells from blood. Subset here: CD45RO-negative CD62L-positive naive CD4 T cells. This clonotype originated in a person between 55 and 69 years old in good health. CDR3 sequence: CASSSWRGGTEAFF. The CDR3 nucleotides read TGTGCCAGCAGTTCGTGGAGGGGTGGGACTGAAGCTTTCTTT.